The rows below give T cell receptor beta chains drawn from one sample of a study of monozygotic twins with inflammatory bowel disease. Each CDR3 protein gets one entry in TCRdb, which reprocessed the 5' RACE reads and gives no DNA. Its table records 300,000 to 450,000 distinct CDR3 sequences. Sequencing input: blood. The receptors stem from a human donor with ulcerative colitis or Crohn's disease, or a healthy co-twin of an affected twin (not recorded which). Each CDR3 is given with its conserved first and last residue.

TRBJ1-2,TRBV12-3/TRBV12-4,CASSLTGRTYGYTF
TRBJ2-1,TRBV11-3,CASSSRDGHNEQFF
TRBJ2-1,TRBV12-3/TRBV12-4,CASSPGLAGEGEQFF
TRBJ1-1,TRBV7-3,CASSSTGGDTEAFF
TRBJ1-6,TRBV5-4,CASSWGGRGNSPLHF
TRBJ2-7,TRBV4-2,CASSQDLQGPYEQYF
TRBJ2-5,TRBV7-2,CASSARGRETQYF
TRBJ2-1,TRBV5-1,CASSYLPDLYNEQFF
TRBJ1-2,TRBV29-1,CSVFGSSYGYTF
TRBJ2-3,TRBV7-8,CASSLSTSSTDTQYF
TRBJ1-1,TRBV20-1,CSAPSGVRQVAEAFF
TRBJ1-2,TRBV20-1,CSARDLGGGRFYGYTF
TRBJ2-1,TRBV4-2,CASSQAPTSGVYNEQFF
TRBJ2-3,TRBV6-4,CASSHSGTSGGADTQYF